Listed here are 15 T cell receptor beta chains from one sample, sequenced in a study of cytomegalovirus exposure and HLA in healthy donors. The PCR made use of 60 Vbeta and 13 Jbeta primers. Generated by immunoSEQ multiplex PCR, the TCRdb table keeps only in-frame clones and is missing some. The sample has approximately 220,000 clones; about 80% are singletons. Sequenced sample: PBMCs. All receptors derive from a man aged 40-55 years in good health and CMV-seropositive.

The chain employs TRBV4-1 and TRBJ2-1; the match to TRBD2 covers 14 bases. CDR3 length: 18 amino acids. Germline CDR1 is MGHRA and CDR2 is YSYEKL. J lost 14 bases, V lost 3 bases, and 18 bases had no gene match. DNA of the CDR3: TGCGCCAGCAGCCAGGCGGGACTAGCGGGAGCTATGGTCCCGGAGGAGTTCTTC. Translation gives CASSQAGLAGAMVPEEFF.

This rearrangement joins TRBV7-9 to TRBJ2-1; D is uncertain. Germline V gene sequence: CDR1 SEHNR, CDR2 FQNEAQ (reference sequence). Trimming took 0 bases from V and 6 from J, leaving 15 bases between them. The CDR3 length is 16 residues. This CDR3 reads CASSLALGRLGNEQFF. CDR3 coding DNA: TGTGCCAGCAGCTTAGCGCTTGGTCGTCTAGGCAATGAGCAGTTCTTC.

This rearrangement joins TRBV5-1 to TRBJ2-5; D may be TRBD2 (5 bases). With 0 bases removed from V and 4 bases from J, the gap between germline ends came to 7 bases. The germline V gene has CDR1 SGHRS and CDR2 YFSETQ. The CDR3 contains 13 residues. CDR3 in amino acids: CASSLDGGETQYF. CDR3 in DNA: TGCGCCAGCAGCTTGGACGGAGGAGAGACCCAGTACTTC.

The chain carries TRBV2 and TRBJ1-1; TRBD1 matches at 9 bases. The CDR3 length is 14 residues. The V segment lost 6 bases and the J segment 1 base; nucleotides outside the gene matches: 3. Germline CDR1 is SNHLY and CDR2 is FYNNEI. CDR3: CASSGQGTNTEAFF. CDR3 coding DNA: TGTGCCAGCAGCGGACAGGGGACGAACACTGAAGCTTTCTTT. The entire variable domain, with the rest obtained from reference TRBV2 and TRBJ1-1, is as follows: EPEVTQTPSHQVTQMGQEVILRCVPISNHLYFYWYRQILGQKVEFLVSFYNNEISEKSEIFDDQFSVERPDGSNFTLKIRSTKLEDSAMYFCASSGQGTNTEAFFGQGTRLTVV.

The V gene is TRBV6-1, the J gene TRBJ1-5, with D unresolved. Germline CDR1 and CDR2: MNHNS and SASEGT. The V gene lost 3 bases and the J gene lost 0 bases, with 12 bases spanning the gap. There are 16 residues in the CDR3. CDR3 loop: CASSERQSYSNQPQHF. CDR3 coding DNA: TGTGCCAGCAGTGAGAGGCAGAGTTATAGCAATCAGCCCCAGCATTTT.

This chain links TRBV6-5 with TRBJ1-5; the D gene is possibly TRBD1 (5 bases). The CDR3 spans 13 residues. V gave up 5 bases and J gave up 5 bases, with 10 bases separating them. The germline CDR1 and CDR2 sequences are MNHEY and SVGAGI. CDR3 nucleotide sequence: TGTGCCAGCAGTGAAGGACATGATCAGCCCCAGCATTTT. Residues: CASSEGHDQPQHF.

The chain is built from TRBV7-3 and TRBJ1-2, with D possibly matching TRBD1 (6 bases). V was pared by 2 bases and J by 7 bases, with 11 bases between. Germline assignment: CDR1 SGHTA and CDR2 FQGTGA. The CDR3 has 13 residues. CDR3 bases: TGTGCCAGCAGCTTACTTGGGGGCTTTGGCTACACCTTC. This sequence encodes CASSLLGGFGYTF.

This clone was counted only a few times. V gene TRBV4-1 combines with J gene TRBJ1-1; 9 bases map to TRBD1. V shed 0 bases and J 5 bases; nucleotides not matched to a gene: 4. The V gene's germline CDR1 is MGHRA and CDR2 YSYEKL. CDR3 length equals 15 residues. As DNA, the CDR3 is TGCGCCAGCAGCCAAGAGGACAGGGGATGGACTGAAGCTTTCTTT. Its translation is CASSQEDRGWTEAFF.

The CDR3, as DNA: TGCGCCAGCGGACAGGGTTTGGACACTGAAGCTTTCTTT. Its translation: CASGQGLDTEAFF. This chain links TRBV5-1 with TRBJ1-1; 8 nucleotides match TRBD1. Trimming at V came to 7 bases and at J to 3 bases, leaving 5 bases not matched to a gene. This CDR3 is 13 amino acids long. In germline, CDR1 is SGHRS, CDR2 YFSETQ.

The chain links TRBV30 to TRBJ2-5; TRBD2 matches 7 bases. This CDR3 spans 12 amino acids. In germline, CDR1 is GTSNPN, CDR2 SVGIG (reference sequence). The V segment lost 3 bases and the J segment 4 bases; nucleotides outside the gene matches: 2. DNA for the CDR3: TGTGCCTGGAGGGGGGGGGTAGAGACCCAGTACTTC. This translates into CAWRGGVETQYF.

This chain uses TRBV15 with TRBJ2-1, with 10 bases fitting TRBD2. In germline, CDR1 is LNHNV, CDR2 YYDKDF (reference sequence). The CDR3 is made up of 16 amino acids. The V segment lost 1 base and the J segment 6 bases; nucleotides outside the gene matches: 6. In DNA form, the CDR3 reads TGTGCCACCAGCAGAGCTAGCGGGAGTAAATCCAATGAGCAGTTCTTC. Amino acid sequence: CATSRASGSKSNEQFF.

The chain combines TRBV5-1 with TRBJ1-2; no firm D call. V gave up 2 bases and J gave up 5 bases, with 13 bases separating them. The germline gives CDR1 SGHRS, CDR2 YFSETQ. This CDR3 spans 14 amino acids. This CDR3 reads CASSFGKEGYGYTF. CDR3 bases: TGCGCCAGCAGCTTCGGGAAGGAGGGTTATGGCTACACCTTC.

The V call is TRBV29-1, the J call TRBJ2-2; D unresolved. V lost 4 bases to trimming and J lost 3 bases, with 15 bases between them. Germline loops: CDR1 SQVTM, CDR2 ANQGSEA. The CDR3 runs to 15 residues. DNA for the CDR3: TGCAGCGTTGCCCGAGGTACCCTCGACACCGGGGAGCTGTTTTTT. It specifies CSVARGTLDTGELFF.

This chain uses TRBV6-1 with TRBJ2-1; 9 positions match TRBD2. Per the germline V gene, CDR1 is MNHNS and CDR2 is SASEGT. CDR3 length equals 14 residues. Losses at the gene ends were 6 bases for V and 6 bases for J; bases not matched to a gene: 6. CDR3 DNA sequence: TGTGCCAGCAGCCTCGGACTAGCGCCCAATGAGCAGTTCTTC. Translating it yields CASSLGLAPNEQFF.

This chain joins TRBV15 and TRBJ2-3; D possibly corresponds to TRBD2 (5 bases). The CDR3 spans 13 residues. Germline CDR1 is LNHNV and CDR2 is YYDKDF (reference sequence). V was shortened by 3 bases and J by 4 bases, with 8 bases between the two germline ends. This CDR3 is CATSRKLADTQYF. The CDR3 DNA reads as TGTGCCACCAGCAGGAAACTAGCAGATACGCAGTATTTT.